The sequence of this T cell receptor beta chain was determined in a study of radiotherapy plus CTLA-4 blockade in lung cancer. Study-wide background: Of all patients, 15% to 20% responded objectively and 25% to 40% showed disease control. Notes on the study in general: Alongside interferon-beta, early blood T cell clone dynamics were reportedly the best predictor of response.

Clones were sequenced by immunoSEQ multiplex PCR, and TCRdb holds only the in-frame ones, with some missing. The sample consists of 56,000 or so clones, approximately 80% of them appearing once. With regard to this clone: Its antigen remains unknown.

Losses at the gene ends were 4 bases for V and 0 bases for J; bases not matched to a gene: 6. Germline loops: CDR1 MGHRA, CDR2 YSYEKL. This CDR3 comprises 16 residues. This chain uses TRBV4-1 with TRBJ1-1, with 9 nucleotides matching TRBD1. Here the sequenced sample was peripheral blood, taken from a patient treated with radiotherapy plus ipilimumab. The clonotype was recovered from a human donor with non-small cell lung cancer who had a complete response to radiotherapy plus ipilimumab. The CDR3, as DNA: TGCGCCAGCAGCCTGGGGACAGGGATCATGAACACTGAAGCTTTCTTT. It codes for CASSLGTGIMNTEAFF.